This TCR beta chain was sequenced for a study of T cells in Graves' hyperthyroidism and ophthalmopathy. Findings of the study overall: Also found in blood were most expanded thyroid clonotypes above 0.001.

The V gene's germline CDR1 is ENHRY and CDR2 SYGVKD. The CDR3 has 15 amino acids. V was pared by 0 bases and J by 8 bases, with 14 bases between. Uncontrolled infection, other autoimmune disease, pregnancy or lactation disqualified patients from enrolment. RNA transcripts served as the template for amplifying TCR beta CDR3 regions. With the HTBI primer set, the TCR CDR3 went through a first round of RT-PCR. Each CDR3 protein is one row after TCRdb ran MiXCR on the multiplex PCR reads. This sample has roughly 570,000 distinct CDR3 sequences; 15% to 19% occur once, and the top ten carry 6.5% to 8%. This clonotype was seen ten or more times. What it recognizes is unknown.

The V call is TRBV10-3, the J call TRBJ2-1, with D perhaps matching TRBD1 (6 bases). The specimen was blood. This TCR was sampled from a woman aged 30 to 39 with Graves' hyperthyroidism. CDR3 in amino acids: CAISESQEDSDEQFF. Written as DNA, the CDR3 is TGTGCCATCAGTGAGTCGCAAGAGGACAGCGATGAGCAGTTCTTC.